The 29 T cell receptor beta chains given below trace back to one sample, sequenced in a study of blood T cell repertoires in COVID-19. Assay: immunoSEQ multiplex PCR; the TCRdb copy retains only in-frame clones and omits some. The sample has about 420,000 clones, approximately 90% seen once. Sequencing was done on a sample of peripheral blood. Receptor source: a man younger than 30 with COVID-19, enrolled during active disease.

The rearrangement uses TRBV6-6 and TRBJ2-3, with a possible D match to TRBD2 (5 bases). This CDR3 spans 12 amino acids. V gave up 0 bases and J gave up 10 bases, with 8 bases separating them. CDR1 is MNHNY, CDR2 SVGAGI, per germline (reference sequence). The CDR3 DNA follows: TGTGCCAGCAGTTACTCGAGCGGACCGCAGTATTTT. This translates into CASSYSSGPQYF.

The chain has TRBV5-1 and TRBJ1-2; D not resolved. Germline V gene lookup returns CDR1 SGHRS and CDR2 YFSETQ. V dropped 2 bases and J dropped 4 bases, with 15 bases sitting between them. CDR3 length: 15 amino acids. For the CDR3, the DNA is TGCGCCAGCAGCTTAGAAGGGAGAGGTCCCTATGGCTACACCTTC. Its translation: CASSLEGRGPYGYTF.

A single count supports this clone. The rearrangement links TRBV3-1 (or the pseudogene TRBV3-2) to TRBJ1-6, with D maybe TRBD1 (5 bases). V lost 7 bases and J lost 7, with 14 bases in between. Germline loops: CDR1 LGHDT, CDR2 YNNKEL (reference sequence). This CDR3 has 14 amino acids. The CDR3, as DNA: TGTGCCAGCACCTCTGGGAGGGGAAATTCACCCCTCCACTTT. It encodes CASTSGRGNSPLHF.

This chain uses TRBV4-1 with TRBJ2-7; 10 bases are shared with TRBD2. The CDR3 length is 16 residues. The germline CDR1 and CDR2 sequences are MGHRA and YSYEKL. Trimming cost V 0 bases and J 6 bases; bases outside gene matches: 8. This chain's CDR3 is CASSQEPLAGAREQYF. The CDR3 coding sequence is TGCGCCAGCAGCCAAGAACCCCTAGCGGGAGCACGCGAGCAGTACTTC.

The chain joins TRBV3-1 (or the pseudogene TRBV3-2) to TRBJ2-2; TRBD1 aligns across 9 bases. Germline V gene data show CDR1 as LGHDT and CDR2 as YNNKEL (reference sequence). This CDR3 region has 15 residues. V was clipped by 1 base and J by 4 bases; unmatched bases: 1. CDR3 sequence (DNA): TGTGCCAGCAGCCAAGGGGACAGGGCCACCGGGGAGCTGTTTTTT. This translates into CASSQGDRATGELFF.

The chain joins TRBV27 to TRBJ2-2; D is unclear. V was shortened by 0 bases and J by 5 bases, with 4 bases between the two germline ends. Germline V gene lookup returns CDR1 MNHEY and CDR2 SMNVEV (reference sequence). This CDR3 comprises 13 residues. The CDR3 region is CASSLSSTGELFF. CDR3 nucleotides: TGTGCCAGCAGTTTATCATCAACCGGGGAGCTGTTTTTT.

The gene calls are TRBV27 and TRBJ1-5; 12 bases align to TRBD1. Germline CDR1 reads MNHEY; CDR2 reads SMNVEV (reference sequence). J was trimmed by 6 bases and V by 8 bases; bases with no gene match: 8. The CDR3 sequence is 15 residues long. The CDR3 DNA reads TGTGCCAGCCGGCGGGGACAGGGGGCAGGTCAGCCCCAGCATTTT. Its translation is CASRRGQGAGQPQHF.

CDR3 bases: TGTGCCAGCAGAGGGGCCACCTCAGGGGATGAGCAGTTCTTC. Translating gives CASRGATSGDEQFF. The V gene is TRBV11-3, the J gene TRBJ2-1, with D perhaps matching TRBD1 (6 bases). The ends were cut back, 6 bases at V and 8 bases at J, with 17 bases in the middle. Germline V gene sequence: CDR1 SGHNT, CDR2 YENEEA. The CDR3 extends over 14 amino acids.

The sample holds one count of this clone. The chain combines TRBV6-6 with TRBJ2-2; TRBD2 matches at 10 bases. CDR1 and CDR2 from the germline V gene are MNHNY and SVGAGI (reference sequence). The V and J ends lost 6 bases and 7 bases, in that order; junction bases with no gene match: 11. The CDR3 covers 16 residues. CDR3 in amino acids: CASRDSGRAWGGELFF. The DNA for the CDR3 is TGTGCCAGCAGGGACAGCGGGAGGGCCTGGGGCGGGGAGCTGTTTTTT.

Details on this clone: At one boundary the junction diverges from the germline segment, which might be a read error. CDR3 DNA: TGTGCCAGCAGTCCCTCCTTTAATTCACCCCTCCACTTT. It encodes CASSPSFNSPLHF. V is TRBV6-5 and J is TRBJ1-6; D gene ambiguous. Germline lookup yields CDR1 MNHEY and CDR2 SVGAGI. There are 13 residues in the CDR3.

The chain joins TRBV5-4 to TRBJ2-5; D is perhaps TRBD2 (5 bases). V was pared by 0 bases and J by 2 bases, with 11 bases between. Germline values: CDR1 SGHNT, CDR2 YYREEE (reference sequence). This CDR3 region has 15 residues. The chain's CDR3 is CASSLAGPGQETQYF. The CDR3 nucleotides read TGTGCCAGCAGCTTGGCTGGACCGGGACAAGAGACCCAGTACTTC.

The table lists this clone with a few counts. V usage is TRBV10-3 and J usage is TRBJ1-1; no clear D. This CDR3 has 11 residues. V dropped 0 bases and J dropped 11 bases, with 7 bases sitting between them. Germline V gene data show CDR1 as ENHRY and CDR2 as SYGVKD. The CDR3 loop is CAISESRRAFF. In DNA form, the CDR3 reads TGTGCCATCAGTGAGTCCAGGAGGGCTTTCTTT.

The genes are TRBV13 and TRBJ2-1; 11 bases map to TRBD2. This CDR3 region has 18 residues. V lost 0 bases, J lost 0 bases, and 4 bases stayed unmatched. The germline V gene has CDR1 PRHDT and CDR2 FYEKMQ (reference sequence). CDR3 protein: CASSLGLAGVSSYNEQFF. CDR3 in DNA: TGTGCCAGCAGCTTAGGACTAGCGGGAGTAAGCTCCTACAATGAGCAGTTCTTC.

V usage is TRBV3-1 (or the pseudogene TRBV3-2) and J usage is TRBJ2-1; tentatively, D is TRBD1 (5 bases). This CDR3 region has 14 residues. In germline, CDR1 is LGHDT, CDR2 YNNKEL (reference sequence). V lost 3 bases and J 5 bases, leaving 11 bases between the germline ends. The CDR3: CASSHTGGHNEQFF. CDR3 DNA sequence: TGTGCCAGCAGCCACACAGGCGGCCACAATGAGCAGTTCTTC.

The chain employs TRBV10-1 and TRBJ1-4; D possibly corresponds to TRBD1 (6 bases). Trimming took off 2 bases at V and 8 bases at J, with 9 bases between the two ends. Germline assignment: CDR1 WNHNN and CDR2 SYGVQD (reference sequence). The CDR3 is 13 residues long. CDR3 coding DNA: TGCGCCAGCAGTGAGGCAGGGGACGAAAAACTGTTTTTT. Its protein is CASSEAGDEKLFF.

Notes on this clone: Additional DNA sequences in this sample encode the identical CDR3. The chain has TRBV5-1 and TRBJ1-1, with 7 bases fitting TRBD1. Germline-derived CDR1 and CDR2 are SGHRS and YFSETQ. With V trimmed by 4 bases and J by 0 bases, 6 bases remained unmatched. The CDR3 totals 15 residues. The CDR3 DNA follows: TGCGCCAGCAGCCCCCGGACAGGTATGAACACTGAAGCTTTCTTT. This codes for CASSPRTGMNTEAFF.

This clone was detected only once. This chain connects TRBV7-8 to TRBJ2-1, with 14 bases identical to TRBD2. This CDR3 has 18 amino acids. The trim removed 3 bases at V and 6 bases at J, leaving 10 bases unmatched. Looked up from germline, CDR1 is SGHVS and CDR2 is FQNEAQ. CDR3 nucleotides: TGTGCCAGCAGCTTTGGACTAGCGGGGGGACAACTCCCCAATGAGCAGTTCTTC. This sequence encodes CASSFGLAGGQLPNEQFF.

The chain carries TRBV6-5 and TRBJ2-1; perhaps TRBD2 as D (5 bases). CDR1 MNHEY and CDR2 SVGAGI come from the germline V gene. The CDR3 sequence is 12 residues long. Trimming took 6 bases from V and 11 from J, leaving 14 bases between them. CDR3 nucleotides: TGTGCCAGCAGCGTAAACCGGGATCAGCAGTTCTTC. Protein product: CASSVNRDQQFF.

The chain couples TRBV6-2 or TRBV6-3 to TRBJ2-5, with 9 bases lining up with TRBD1. Trimming took 2 bases from V and 12 from J; bases not matched to a gene: 1. CDR3 size: 11 residues. The germline CDR1 and CDR2 sequences are MNHEY and SVGEGT. The chain's CDR3 is CASSYGQGKYF. CDR3 bases: TGTGCCAGCAGTTACGGACAGGGGAAGTACTTC.

The gene calls are TRBV7-2 and TRBJ1-1; D uncertain. The V end was cut by 3 bases, the J end by 1 base, with 9 bases between. Germline values: CDR1 SGHTA, CDR2 FQGNSA. The CDR3 spans 14 residues. The CDR3 reads CASSLIWQNTEAFF. The CDR3 nucleotides read TGTGCCAGCAGCTTGATTTGGCAGAACACTGAAGCTTTCTTT. The whole variable domain, filled in from reference TRBV7-2 and TRBJ1-1, reads GAGVSQSPSNKVTEKGKDVELRCDPISGHTALYWYRQSLGQGLEFLIYFQGNSAPDKSGLPSDRFSAERTGGSVSTLTIQRTQQEDSAVYLCASSLIWQNTEAFFGQGTRLTVV.

This chain joins TRBV4-1 and TRBJ2-2, with no clear D. CDR1 and CDR2 from the germline V gene are MGHRA and YSYEKL. The CDR3 covers 14 residues. V was clipped by 5 bases and J by 1 base, with 8 bases between them. The CDR3 is CASSYRVNTGELFF. The CDR3 coding sequence is TGCGCCAGCAGCTATCGGGTGAACACCGGGGAGCTGTTTTTT.

The V gene is TRBV1, the J gene TRBJ2-5; TRBD1 is the table's D call and was not checked against the DNA. TRBV1 is a listed pseudogene. The CDR3 has 14 residues. The CDR3 sequence is CTSSQEGHAETQYF. As DNA, the CDR3 is TGCACCAGCAGCCAAGAGGGACACGCGGAGACCCAGTACTTC.

The chain is built from TRBV2 and TRBJ2-1; maybe TRBD2 (7 bases). V lost 8 bases and J 3 bases, leaving 17 bases between the germline ends. CDR1 and CDR2 from the germline V gene are SNHLY and FYNNEI. This CDR3 region has 15 residues. CDR3 sequence: CASQRGGLGYNEQFF. CDR3 sequence (DNA): TGTGCCAGCCAAAGGGGGGGATTGGGCTACAATGAGCAGTTCTTC.

The J gene is TRBJ2-2, the V gene TRBV7-9; perhaps TRBD2 as D (5 bases). CDR3 length: 16 residues. Germline CDR1 SEHNR, CDR2 FQNEAQ (reference sequence). Trimming removed 8 bases from V and 3 bases from J, with 19 bases in between. The CDR3 DNA is TGTGCCAGCGCCCTCACGAGCGGATTTTACACCGGGGAGCTGTTTTTT. Its protein is CASALTSGFYTGELFF. Looking up the rest from reference TRBV7-9 and TRBJ2-2 gives the full variable domain: DTGVSQNPRHKITKRGQNVTFRCDPISEHNRLYWYRQTLGQGPEFLTYFQNEAQLEKSRLLSDRFSAERPKGSFSTLEIQRTEQGDSAMYLCASALTSGFYTGELFFGEGSRLTVL.

The rearrangement uses TRBV7-2 and TRBJ2-7; 13 bases map to TRBD2. V dropped 6 bases and J dropped 2; count of bases not matched to a gene: 7. Germline CDR1 SGHTA, CDR2 FQGNSA. The length of the CDR3 is 16 residues. CDR3 DNA sequence: TGTGCCAGCAGTCTAAGGACTAGCGGGGGTACCTACGAGCAGTACTTC. Protein: CASSLRTSGGTYEQYF.

The V and J genes are TRBV5-4 and TRBJ2-1, with D hard to call. Germline V lookup: CDR1 SGHNT, CDR2 YYREEE (reference sequence). The CDR3 has 12 amino acids. Trimming cost V 4 bases and J 7 bases, with 9 bases left between them. CDR3 protein: CASSGVRNEQFF. The CDR3 bases are TGTGCCAGCAGCGGTGTGAGGAATGAGCAGTTCTTC.

This chain joins TRBV5-1 and TRBJ2-5, with TRBD1 as a possible D gene (6 bases). CDR1 and CDR2 from the germline V gene are SGHRS and YFSETQ. This CDR3 has 16 amino acids. V lost 4 bases to trimming and J lost 2 bases, with 18 bases between them. The chain's CDR3 is CASSPRPDRQQETQYF. The DNA of the CDR3 is TGCGCCAGCAGCCCACGGCCGGACAGACAACAAGAGACCCAGTACTTC. Supplemented by reference TRBV5-1 and TRBJ2-5, the full variable domain reads KAGVTQTPRYLIKTRGQQVTLSCSPISGHRSVSWYQQTPGQGLQFLFEYFSETQRNKGNFPGRFSGRQFSNSRSEMNVSTLELGDSALYLCASSPRPDRQQETQYFGPGTRLLVL.

The chain links TRBV2 to TRBJ1-6; TRBD1 agrees at 9 bases. CDR1 SNHLY and CDR2 FYNNEI come from the germline V gene. This CDR3 spans 15 amino acids. Trimming took 2 bases from V and 8 from J; bases not matched to a gene: 4. CDR3 amino acids: CASSERGDRDSPLHF. CDR3 DNA sequence: TGTGCCAGCAGTGAACGTGGGGACAGGGATTCACCCCTCCACTTT. Supplemented by reference TRBV2 and TRBJ1-6, the full variable domain reads EPEVTQTPSHQVTQMGQEVILRCVPISNHLYFYWYRQILGQKVEFLVSFYNNEISEKSEIFDDQFSVERPDGSNFTLKIRSTKLEDSAMYFCASSERGDRDSPLHFGNGTRLTVT.

The chain is built from TRBV5-6 and TRBJ2-5; D is ambiguous. Germline CDR1 is SGHDT and CDR2 is YYEEEE. The CDR3 is made up of 13 amino acids. V shed 0 bases and J shed 4 bases, with 7 bases lying between them. The CDR3 region is CASSLAQVETQYF. The CDR3 DNA sequence: TGTGCCAGCAGCTTGGCGCAGGTAGAGACCCAGTACTTC.